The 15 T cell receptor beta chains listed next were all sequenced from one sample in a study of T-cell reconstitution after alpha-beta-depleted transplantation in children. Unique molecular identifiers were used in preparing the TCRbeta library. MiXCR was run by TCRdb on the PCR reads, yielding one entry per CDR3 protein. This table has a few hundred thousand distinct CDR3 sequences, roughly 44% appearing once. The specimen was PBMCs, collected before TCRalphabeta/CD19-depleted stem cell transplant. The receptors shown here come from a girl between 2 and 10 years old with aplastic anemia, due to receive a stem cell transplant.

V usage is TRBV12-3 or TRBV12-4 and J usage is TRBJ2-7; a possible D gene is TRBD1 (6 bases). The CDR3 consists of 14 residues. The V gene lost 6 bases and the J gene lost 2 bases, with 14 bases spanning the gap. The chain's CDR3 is CASSGTGHTYEQYF. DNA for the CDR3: TGTGCCAGCAGCGGAACGGGACACACCTACGAGCAGTACTTC.

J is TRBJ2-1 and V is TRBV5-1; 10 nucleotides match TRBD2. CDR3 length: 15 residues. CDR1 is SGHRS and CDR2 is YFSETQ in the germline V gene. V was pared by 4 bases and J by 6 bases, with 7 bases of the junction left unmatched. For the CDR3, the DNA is TGCGCCAGCAGCCTCCAGGGACTAGCGAGCAATGAGCAGTTCTTC. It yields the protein CASSLQGLASNEQFF.

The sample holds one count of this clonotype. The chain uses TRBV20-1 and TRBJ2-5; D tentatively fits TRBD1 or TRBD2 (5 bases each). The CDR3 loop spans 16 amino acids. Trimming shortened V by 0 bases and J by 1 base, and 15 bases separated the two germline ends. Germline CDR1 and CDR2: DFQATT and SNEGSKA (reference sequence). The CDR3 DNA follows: TGCAGTGCTAGAGATGACCTCCGTGGGGGCCAAGAGACCCAGTACTTC. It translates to CSARDDLRGGQETQYF.

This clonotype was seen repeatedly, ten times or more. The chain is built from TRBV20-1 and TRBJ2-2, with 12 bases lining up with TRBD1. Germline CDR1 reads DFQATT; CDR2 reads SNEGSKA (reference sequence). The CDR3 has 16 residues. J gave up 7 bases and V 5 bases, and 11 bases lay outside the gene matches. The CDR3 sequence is CSARSSGTGGGGELFF. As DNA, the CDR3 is TGCAGTGCTCGTTCTTCCGGGACAGGGGGCGGCGGGGAGCTGTTTTTT.

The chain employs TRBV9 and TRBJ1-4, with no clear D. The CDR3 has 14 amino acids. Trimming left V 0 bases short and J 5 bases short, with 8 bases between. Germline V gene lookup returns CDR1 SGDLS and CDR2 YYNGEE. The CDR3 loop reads CASSVDGRNEKLFF. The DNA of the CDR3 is TGTGCCAGCAGCGTAGACGGCCGGAATGAAAAACTGTTTTTT.

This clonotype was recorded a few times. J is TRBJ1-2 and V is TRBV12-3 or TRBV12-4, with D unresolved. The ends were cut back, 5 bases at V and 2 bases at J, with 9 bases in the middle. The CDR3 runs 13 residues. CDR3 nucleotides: TGTGCCAGCAGTCCGCCGGGGAACTATGGCTACACCTTC. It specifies CASSPPGNYGYTF.

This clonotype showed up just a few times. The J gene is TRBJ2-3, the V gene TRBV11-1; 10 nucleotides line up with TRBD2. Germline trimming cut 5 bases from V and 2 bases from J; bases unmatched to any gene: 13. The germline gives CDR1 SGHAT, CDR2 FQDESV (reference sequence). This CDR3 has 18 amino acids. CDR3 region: CASSPNRTSGSITDTQYF. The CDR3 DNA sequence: TGTGCCAGCAGCCCAAACAGGACTAGCGGATCAATCACAGATACGCAGTATTTT.

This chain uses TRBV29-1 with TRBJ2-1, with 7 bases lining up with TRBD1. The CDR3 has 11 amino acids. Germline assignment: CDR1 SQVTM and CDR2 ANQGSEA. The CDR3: CVVTGDNEQFF. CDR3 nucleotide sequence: TGCGTAGTAACAGGGGACAATGAGCAGTTCTTC.

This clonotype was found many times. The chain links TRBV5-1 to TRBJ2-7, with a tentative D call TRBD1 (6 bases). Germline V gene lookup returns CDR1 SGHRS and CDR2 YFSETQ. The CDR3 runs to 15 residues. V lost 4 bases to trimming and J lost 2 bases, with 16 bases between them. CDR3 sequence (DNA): TGCGCCAGCAGCAACCGGGAACAGGGAACCTACGAGCAGTACTTC. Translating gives CASSNREQGTYEQYF.

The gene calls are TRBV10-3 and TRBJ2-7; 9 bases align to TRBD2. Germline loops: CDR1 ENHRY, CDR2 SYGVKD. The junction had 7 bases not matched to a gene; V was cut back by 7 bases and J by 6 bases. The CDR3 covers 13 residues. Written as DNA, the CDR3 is TGTGCCATCATTGGGACTAGCACCCTCGAGCAGTACTTC. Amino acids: CAIIGTSTLEQYF.

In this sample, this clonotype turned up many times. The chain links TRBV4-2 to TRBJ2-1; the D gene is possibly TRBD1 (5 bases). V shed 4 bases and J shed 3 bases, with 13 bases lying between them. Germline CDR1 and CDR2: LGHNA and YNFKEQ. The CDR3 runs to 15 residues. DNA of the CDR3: TGTGCCAGCAGCCTCGTCAGGGCCTTCTACAATGAGCAGTTCTTC. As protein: CASSLVRAFYNEQFF.

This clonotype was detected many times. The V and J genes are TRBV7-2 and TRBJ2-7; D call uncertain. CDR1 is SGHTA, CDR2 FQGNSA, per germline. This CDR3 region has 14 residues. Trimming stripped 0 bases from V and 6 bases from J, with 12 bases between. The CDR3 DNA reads TGTGCCAGCAGCTTAGCGCCGACCTCCCCCGAGCAGTACTTC. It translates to CASSLAPTSPEQYF.

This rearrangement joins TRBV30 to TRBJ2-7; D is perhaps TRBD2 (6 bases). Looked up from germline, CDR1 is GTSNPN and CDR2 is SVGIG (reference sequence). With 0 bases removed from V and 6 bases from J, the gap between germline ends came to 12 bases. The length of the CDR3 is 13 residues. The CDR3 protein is CAWSVGDLGEQYF. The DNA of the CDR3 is TGTGCCTGGAGTGTGGGGGACTTAGGCGAGCAGTACTTC.

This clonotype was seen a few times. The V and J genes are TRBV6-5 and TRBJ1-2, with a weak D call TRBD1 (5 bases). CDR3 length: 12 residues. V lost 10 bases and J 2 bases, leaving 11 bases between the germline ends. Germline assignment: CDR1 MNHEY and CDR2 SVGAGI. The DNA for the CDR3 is TGTGCCACCACAGGCGCCAACTATGGCTACACCTTC. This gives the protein CATTGANYGYTF.

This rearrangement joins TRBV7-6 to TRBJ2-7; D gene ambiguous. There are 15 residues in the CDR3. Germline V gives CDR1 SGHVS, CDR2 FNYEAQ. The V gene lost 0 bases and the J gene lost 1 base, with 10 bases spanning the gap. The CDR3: CASSLAVGRSYEQYF. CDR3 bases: TGTGCCAGCAGCTTAGCGGTCGGCAGATCCTACGAGCAGTACTTC.